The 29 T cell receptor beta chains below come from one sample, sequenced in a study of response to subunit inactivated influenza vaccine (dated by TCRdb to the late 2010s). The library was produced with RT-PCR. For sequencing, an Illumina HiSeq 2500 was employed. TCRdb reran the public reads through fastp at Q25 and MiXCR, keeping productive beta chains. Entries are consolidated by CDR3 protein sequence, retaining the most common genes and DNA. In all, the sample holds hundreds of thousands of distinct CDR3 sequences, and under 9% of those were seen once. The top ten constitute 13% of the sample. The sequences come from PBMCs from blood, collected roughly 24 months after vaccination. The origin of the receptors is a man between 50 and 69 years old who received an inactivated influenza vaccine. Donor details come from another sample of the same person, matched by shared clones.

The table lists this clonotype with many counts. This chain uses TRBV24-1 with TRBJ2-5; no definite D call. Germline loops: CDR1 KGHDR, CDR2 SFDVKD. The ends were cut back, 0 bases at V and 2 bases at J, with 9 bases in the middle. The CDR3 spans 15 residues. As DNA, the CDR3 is TGTGCCACCAGTGATTTGCACACTCCACAAGAGACCCAGTACTTC. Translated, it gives CATSDLHTPQETQYF.

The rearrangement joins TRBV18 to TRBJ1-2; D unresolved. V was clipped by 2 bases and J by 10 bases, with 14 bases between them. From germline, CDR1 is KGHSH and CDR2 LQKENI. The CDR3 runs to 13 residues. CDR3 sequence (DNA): TGTGCCAGCTCACCAGCATTTGGGCAGCCCTACACCTTC. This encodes CASSPAFGQPYTF.

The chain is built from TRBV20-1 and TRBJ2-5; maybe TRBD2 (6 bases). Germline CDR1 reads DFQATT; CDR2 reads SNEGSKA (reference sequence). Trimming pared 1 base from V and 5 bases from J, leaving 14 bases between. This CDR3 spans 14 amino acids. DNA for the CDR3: TGCAGTGCTAGAGTTACCGCGGGGTCGGAGACCCAGTACTTC. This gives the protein CSARVTAGSETQYF.

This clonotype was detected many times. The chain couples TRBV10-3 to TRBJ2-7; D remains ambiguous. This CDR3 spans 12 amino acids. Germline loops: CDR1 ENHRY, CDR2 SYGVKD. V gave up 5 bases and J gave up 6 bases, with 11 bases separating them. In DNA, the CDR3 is TGTGCCATCAGTTTGACGGGCTCCGAGCAGTACTTC. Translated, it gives CAISLTGSEQYF.

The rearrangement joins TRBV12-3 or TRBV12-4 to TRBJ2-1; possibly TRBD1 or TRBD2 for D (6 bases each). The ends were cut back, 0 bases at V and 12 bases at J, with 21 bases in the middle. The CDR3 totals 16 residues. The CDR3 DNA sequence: TGTGCCAGCAGTTTAGCGCTCGGGACAAGCGTGGGGGGGCAGTTCTTC. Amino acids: CASSLALGTSVGGQFF.

This CDR3 is CASSQSSSSWGLFF. The CDR3 DNA follows: TGTGCCAGCAGCCAATCCTCTAGCTCGTGGGGCCTGTTCTTC. This rearrangement joins TRBV3-1 to TRBJ2-1; D may be TRBD1 or TRBD2 (5 bases each). Germline-derived CDR1 and CDR2 are LGHDT and YNNKEL (reference sequence). CDR3 length equals 14 residues. V gave up 2 bases and J gave up 15 bases, with 20 bases separating them.

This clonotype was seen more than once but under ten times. CDR3 loop: CASSQQGAHSGNTIYF. The CDR3 nucleotides are TGCGCCAGCAGCCAGCAGGGGGCCCACTCTGGAAACACCATATATTTT. The V call is TRBV5-1, the J call TRBJ1-3, with 8 nucleotides matching TRBD1. CDR1 is SGHRS, CDR2 YFSETQ, per germline. The length of the CDR3 is 16 residues. V lost 4 bases and J lost 0; bases outside the gene matches: 6. Complete variable domain (other parts from reference TRBV5-1 and TRBJ1-3): KAGVTQTPRYLIKTRGQQVTLSCSPISGHRSVSWYQQTPGQGLQFLFEYFSETQRNKGNFPGRFSGRQFSNSRSEMNVSTLELGDSALYLCASSQQGAHSGNTIYFGEGSWLTVV.

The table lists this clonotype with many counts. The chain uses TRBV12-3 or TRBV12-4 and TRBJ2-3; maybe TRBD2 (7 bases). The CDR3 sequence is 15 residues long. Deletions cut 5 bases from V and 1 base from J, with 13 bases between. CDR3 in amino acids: CASSPRGARTDTQYF. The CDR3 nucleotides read TGTGCCAGCAGTCCCCGGGGGGCGCGCACAGATACGCAGTATTTT.

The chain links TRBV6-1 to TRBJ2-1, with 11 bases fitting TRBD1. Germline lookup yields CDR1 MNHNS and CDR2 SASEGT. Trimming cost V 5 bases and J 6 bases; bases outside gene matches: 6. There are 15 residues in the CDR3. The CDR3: CASSQPGQGGNEQFF. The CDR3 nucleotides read TGTGCCAGCAGTCAGCCGGGACAGGGGGGCAATGAGCAGTTCTTC.

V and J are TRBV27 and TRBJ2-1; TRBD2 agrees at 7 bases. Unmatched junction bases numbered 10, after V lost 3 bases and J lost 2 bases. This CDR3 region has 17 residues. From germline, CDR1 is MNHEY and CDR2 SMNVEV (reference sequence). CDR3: CASSFGQPSGAYNEQFF. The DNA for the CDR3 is TGTGCCAGCAGTTTTGGTCAGCCTAGCGGAGCCTACAATGAGCAGTTCTTC.

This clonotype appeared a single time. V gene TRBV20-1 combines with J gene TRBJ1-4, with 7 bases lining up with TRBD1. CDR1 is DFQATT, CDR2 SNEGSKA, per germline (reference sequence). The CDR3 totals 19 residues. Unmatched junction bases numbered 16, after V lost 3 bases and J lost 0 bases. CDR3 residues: CSARSRYRGRLATNEKLFF. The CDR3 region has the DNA TGCAGTGCTAGGAGTCGTTACAGGGGCCGCCTTGCAACTAATGAAAAACTGTTTTTT.

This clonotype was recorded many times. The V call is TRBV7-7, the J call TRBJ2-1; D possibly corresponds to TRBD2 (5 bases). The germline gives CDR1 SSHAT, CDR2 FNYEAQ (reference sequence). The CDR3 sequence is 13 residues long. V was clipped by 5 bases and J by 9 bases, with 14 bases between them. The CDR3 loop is CASSRARDSEQFF. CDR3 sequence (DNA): TGTGCCAGCAGCCGGGCCCGGGATAGTGAGCAGTTCTTC.

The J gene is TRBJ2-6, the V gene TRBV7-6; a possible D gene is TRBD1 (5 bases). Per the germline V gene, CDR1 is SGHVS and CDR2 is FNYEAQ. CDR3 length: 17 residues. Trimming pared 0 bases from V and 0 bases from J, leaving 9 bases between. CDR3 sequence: CASSLAQGSSGANVLTF. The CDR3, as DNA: TGTGCCAGCAGCTTAGCGCAGGGTAGCTCTGGGGCCAACGTCCTGACTTTC. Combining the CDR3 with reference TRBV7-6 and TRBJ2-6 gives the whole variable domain GAGVSQSPRYKVTKRGQDVALRCDPISGHVSLYWYRQALGQGPEFLTYFNYEAQQDKSGLPNDRFSAERPEGSISTLTIQRTEQRDSAMYRCASSLAQGSSGANVLTFGAGSRLTVL.

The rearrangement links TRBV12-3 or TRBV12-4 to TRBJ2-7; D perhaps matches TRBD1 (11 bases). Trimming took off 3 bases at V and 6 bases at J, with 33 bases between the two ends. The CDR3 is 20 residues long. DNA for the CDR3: TGTGCCAGCAGTTTCTCGGGACAGGGGGGACAAAGCGGGAGGGCCGGCGAGCAGTACTTC. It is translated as CASSFSGQGGQSGRAGEQYF.

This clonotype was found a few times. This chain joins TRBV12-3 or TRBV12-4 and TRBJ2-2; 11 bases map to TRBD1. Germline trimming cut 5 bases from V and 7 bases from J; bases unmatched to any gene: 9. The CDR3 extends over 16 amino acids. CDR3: CASSPSGTGGIGELFF. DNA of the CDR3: TGTGCCAGCAGTCCATCCGGGACAGGGGGTATCGGGGAGCTGTTTTTT.

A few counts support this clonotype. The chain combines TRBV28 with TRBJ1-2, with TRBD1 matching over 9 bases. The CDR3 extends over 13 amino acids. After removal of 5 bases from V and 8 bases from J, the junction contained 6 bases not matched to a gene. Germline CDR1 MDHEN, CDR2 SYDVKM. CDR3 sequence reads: CASSKQGALGYTF. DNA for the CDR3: TGTGCCAGCAGTAAACAGGGGGCGCTCGGCTACACCTTC.

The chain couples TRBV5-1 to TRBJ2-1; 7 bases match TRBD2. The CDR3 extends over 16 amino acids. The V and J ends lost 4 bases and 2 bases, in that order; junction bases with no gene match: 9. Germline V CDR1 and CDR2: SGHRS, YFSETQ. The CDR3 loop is CASSISASGPYNEQFF. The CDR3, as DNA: TGCGCCAGCAGCATATCCGCTAGCGGCCCCTACAATGAGCAGTTCTTC.

The CDR3 nucleotides read TGTGCCAGCACCACGGCTAATGAAAAACTGTTTTTT. This sequence encodes CASTTANEKLFF. This chain connects TRBV6-1 to TRBJ1-4; no firm D call. The CDR3 has 12 amino acids. In germline, CDR1 is MNHNS, CDR2 SASEGT. V was trimmed by 7 bases and J by 3 bases, leaving 6 bases between them.

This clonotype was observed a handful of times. The CDR3 region is CASSGDRGFGYEQFF. The CDR3 DNA is TGTGCCAGCAGTGGCGACAGGGGATTCGGCTATGAGCAGTTCTTC. The chain joins TRBV12-3 or TRBV12-4 to TRBJ2-1; 8 bases are shared with TRBD1. This CDR3 contains 15 residues. The junction had 11 bases not matched to a gene; V was cut back by 5 bases and J by 8 bases.

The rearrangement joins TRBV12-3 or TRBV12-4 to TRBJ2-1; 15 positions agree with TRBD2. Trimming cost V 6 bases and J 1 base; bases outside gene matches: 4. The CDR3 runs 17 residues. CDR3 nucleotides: TGTGCCAGCAGCGGACTAGCGGGGGGGCTATCCTACAATGAGCAGTTCTTC. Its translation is CASSGLAGGLSYNEQFF.

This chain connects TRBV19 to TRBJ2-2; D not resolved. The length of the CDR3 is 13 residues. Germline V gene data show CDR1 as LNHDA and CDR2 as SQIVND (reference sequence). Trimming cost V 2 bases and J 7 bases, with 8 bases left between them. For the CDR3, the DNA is TGTGCCAGTAGTATAAGGGTCTTCGGGGAGCTGTTTTTT. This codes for CASSIRVFGELFF.

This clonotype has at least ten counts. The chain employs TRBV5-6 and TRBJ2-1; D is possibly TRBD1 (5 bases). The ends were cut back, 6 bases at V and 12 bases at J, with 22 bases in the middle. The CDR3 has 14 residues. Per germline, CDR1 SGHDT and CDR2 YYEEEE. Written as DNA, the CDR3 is TGTGCCAGCACCCTAACCCATACCGACAGAGGGCAGTTCTTC. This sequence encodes CASTLTHTDRGQFF.

The CDR3 sequence: CASAIPRTEAFF. DNA for the CDR3: TGTGCCAGCGCGATTCCGAGGACTGAAGCTTTCTTT. This sequence joins TRBV7-9 and TRBJ1-1; D gene unclear. The CDR3 is 12 amino acids. Trimming removed 8 bases from V and 5 bases from J, with 12 bases in between. The germline V gene encodes CDR1 SEHNR and CDR2 FQNEAQ (reference sequence). The full variable domain, rest sourced from reference TRBV7-9 and TRBJ1-1, is DTGVSQNPRHKITKRGQNVTFRCDPISEHNRLYWYRQTLGQGPEFLTYFQNEAQLEKSRLLSDRFSAERPKGSFSTLEIQRTEQGDSAMYLCASAIPRTEAFFGQGTRLTVV.

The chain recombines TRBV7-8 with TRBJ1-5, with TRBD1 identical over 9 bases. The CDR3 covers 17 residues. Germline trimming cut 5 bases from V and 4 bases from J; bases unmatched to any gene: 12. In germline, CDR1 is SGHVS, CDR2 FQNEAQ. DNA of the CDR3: TGTGCCAGCAGCCGTTCTCCCGGGACAGGGCTTAATCAGCCCCAGCATTTT. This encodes CASSRSPGTGLNQPQHF.

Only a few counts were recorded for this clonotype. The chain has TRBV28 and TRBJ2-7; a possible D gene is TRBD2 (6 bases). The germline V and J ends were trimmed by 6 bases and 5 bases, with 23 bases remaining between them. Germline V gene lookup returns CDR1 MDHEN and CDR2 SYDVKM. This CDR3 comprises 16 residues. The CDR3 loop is CASRPNRRRAGHEQYF. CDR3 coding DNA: TGTGCCAGCAGACCAAACCGACGGAGGGCCGGCCACGAGCAGTACTTC.

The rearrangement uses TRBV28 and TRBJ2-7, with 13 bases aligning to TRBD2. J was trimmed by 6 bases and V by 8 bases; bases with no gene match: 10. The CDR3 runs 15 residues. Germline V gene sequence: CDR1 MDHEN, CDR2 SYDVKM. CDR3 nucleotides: TGTGCCAGCTCCAAACCGGGACTAGCGGGATTCGAGCAGTACTTC. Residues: CASSKPGLAGFEQYF. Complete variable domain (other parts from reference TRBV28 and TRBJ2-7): DVKVTQSSRYLVKRTGEKVFLECVQDMDHENMFWYRQDPGLGLRLIYFSYDVKMKEKGDIPEGYSVSREKKERFSLILESASTNQTSMYLCASSKPGLAGFEQYFGPGTRLTVT.

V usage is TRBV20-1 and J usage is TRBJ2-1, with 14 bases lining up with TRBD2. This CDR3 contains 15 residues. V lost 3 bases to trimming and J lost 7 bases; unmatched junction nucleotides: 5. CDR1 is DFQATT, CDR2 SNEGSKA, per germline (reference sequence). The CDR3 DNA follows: TGCAGTGCTAGCGGACTAGCGGGGGGTCAGAATGAGCAGTTCTTC. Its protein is CSASGLAGGQNEQFF.

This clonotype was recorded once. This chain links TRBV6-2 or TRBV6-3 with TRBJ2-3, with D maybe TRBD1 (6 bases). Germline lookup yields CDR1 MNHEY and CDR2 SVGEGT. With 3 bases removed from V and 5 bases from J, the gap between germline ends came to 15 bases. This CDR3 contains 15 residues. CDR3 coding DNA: TGTGCCAGCAGTTATTCCGGGACAAAGGGAGATACGCAGTATTTT. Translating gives CASSYSGTKGDTQYF.

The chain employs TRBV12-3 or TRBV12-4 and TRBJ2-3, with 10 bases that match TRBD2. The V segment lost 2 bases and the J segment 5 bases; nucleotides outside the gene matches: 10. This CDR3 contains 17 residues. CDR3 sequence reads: CASSLFWLAGVGDTQYF. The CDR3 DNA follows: TGTGCCAGCAGTTTATTCTGGCTAGCGGGAGTTGGAGATACGCAGTATTTT.